The sequence of this TCR beta chain was determined in a study of blood T cell repertoires in COVID-19. Clones were read by immunoSEQ multiplex PCR, and TCRdb kept only the in-frame ones, dropping some. The sample holds 210,000 or so clones, roughly 78% seen once. The receptor's source is a woman over 75 with active or convalescent COVID-19. Sequenced material: peripheral blood.

CDR3 residues: CASSDAITTGGSSAFF. The CDR3 region has the DNA TGTGCCAGCAGCGATGCCATTACGACAGGGGGCTCGTCGGCTTTCTTT. The chain joins TRBV5-7 to TRBJ1-1, with 10 nucleotides matching TRBD1. TRBV5-7 counts as an open reading frame of uncertain function. The CDR3 runs 16 residues. The J segment lost 11 bases and the V segment lost 4 bases, leaving 17 bases of the junction unmatched.